This T cell receptor beta chain was identified in a study of T cell changes during pregnancy in multiple sclerosis. The CDR3 length is 11 residues. V was shortened by 5 bases and J by 3 bases, with 5 bases between the two germline ends. Germline V gene sequence: CDR1 MDHEN, CDR2 SYDVKM. The assay was immunoSEQ multiplex PCR, and TCRdb's table has in-frame clones only and misses some. The sample contains around 40,000 clones, roughly 89% of which appear only once. The chain has TRBV28 and TRBJ2-7; no definite D call. This clonotype was sampled from a female donor in good health, enrolled as a control in a pregnancy study. Sequencing was performed on CD4+ T cells from peripheral blood mononuclear cells, taken after pregnancy. CDR3 in DNA: TGTGCCAGCAGTCTTCGCTACGAGCAGTACTTC. Amino acid sequence: CASSLRYEQYF.